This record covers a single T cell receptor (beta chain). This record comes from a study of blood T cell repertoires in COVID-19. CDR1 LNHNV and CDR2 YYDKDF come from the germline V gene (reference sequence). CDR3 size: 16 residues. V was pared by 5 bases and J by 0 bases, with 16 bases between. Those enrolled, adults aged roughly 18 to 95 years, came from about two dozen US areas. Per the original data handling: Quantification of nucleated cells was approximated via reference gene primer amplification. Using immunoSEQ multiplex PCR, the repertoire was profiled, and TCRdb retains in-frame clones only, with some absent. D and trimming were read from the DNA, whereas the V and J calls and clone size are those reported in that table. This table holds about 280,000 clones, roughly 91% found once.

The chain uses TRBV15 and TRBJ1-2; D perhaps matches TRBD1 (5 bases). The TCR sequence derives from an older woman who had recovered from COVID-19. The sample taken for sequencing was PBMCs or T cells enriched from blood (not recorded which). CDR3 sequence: CATSRGRGGANYGYTF. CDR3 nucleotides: TGTGCCACCAGCCGTGGAAGGGGAGGAGCTAACTATGGCTACACCTTC.